This T cell receptor beta chain is drawn from a study of control samples from healthy donors and cancer patients. TCRdb keeps only in-frame clones here, not all; method: immunoSEQ multiplex PCR. The sample has more than 95,000 clones, 93% seen once; the top ten hold 2% to 3%. The V gene lost 6 bases and the J gene lost 3 bases, with 17 bases spanning the gap. The CDR3 length is 15 residues. Germline loops: CDR1 KGHSH, CDR2 LQKENI. Material: blood. V is TRBV18 and J is TRBJ1-2; D gene unclear. The receptor's source is a man in his thirties or forties in good health. The CDR3 DNA follows: TGTGCCAGCTCGCCCTCGGGGATCCGGGACTATGGCTACACCTTC. Translating gives CASSPSGIRDYGYTF.